Following are 15 T cell receptor beta chains from one sample sequenced in a study of blood T cell repertoires in COVID-19. Here immunoSEQ multiplex PCR was the method, and the copy in TCRdb shows in-frame clones only, minus some. The sample carries some 230,000 clones, approximately 78% recorded once. The specimen sequenced was peripheral blood. Receptor source: an elderly woman with COVID-19, enrolled during active disease.

The chain is built from TRBV25-1 and TRBJ1-1, with a tentative D call TRBD1 (5 bases). With 0 bases removed from V and 2 bases from J, the gap between germline ends came to 10 bases. The germline V gene has CDR1 MGHDK and CDR2 SYGVNS. This CDR3 contains 15 residues. The CDR3 sequence: CASSEYMGLNTEAFF. The DNA of the CDR3 is TGTGCCAGCAGTGAATATATGGGACTAAACACTGAAGCTTTCTTT.

V usage is TRBV2 and J usage is TRBJ2-2; TRBD1 might be the D (5 bases). The ends were cut back, 6 bases at V and 7 bases at J, with 9 bases in the middle. The CDR3 has 12 residues. Germline CDR1 is SNHLY and CDR2 is FYNNEI. In DNA, the CDR3 is TGTGCCAGCAGAAGGGGTGGCGGGGAGCTGTTTTTT. This gives the protein CASRRGGGELFF.

The chain carries TRBV5-1 and TRBJ1-1; D might be TRBD1 (5 bases). Germline V gene data show CDR1 as SGHRS and CDR2 as YFSETQ. CDR3 length equals 16 residues. Between the trimmed V and J ends, which lost 1 base and 2 bases, there was a span of 15 bases. The CDR3 bases are TGCGCCAGCAGCTTGTATGTTGGGCAGGGAAACACTGAAGCTTTCTTT. Its translation is CASSLYVGQGNTEAFF.

This chain connects TRBV5-4 to TRBJ2-1, with 7 bases that match TRBD2. Germline CDR1 and CDR2: SGHNT and YYREEE (reference sequence). The CDR3 has 16 amino acids. J gave up 3 bases and V 0 bases, and 6 bases lay outside the gene matches. CDR3 amino acids: CASSLVGGSYYNEQFF. The CDR3 nucleotides are TGTGCCAGCAGCTTGGTCGGCGGGAGTTACTACAATGAGCAGTTCTTC.

J is TRBJ2-2 and V is TRBV5-4; D is unclear. CDR1 is SGHNT and CDR2 is YYREEE in the germline V gene (reference sequence). The CDR3 contains 14 residues. Deletions cut 3 bases from V and 0 bases from J, with 6 bases between. Written as DNA, the CDR3 is TGTGCCAGCAGCTCCAGGTCGAACACCGGGGAGCTGTTTTTT. Its translation: CASSSRSNTGELFF.

J is TRBJ2-7 and V is TRBV2; perhaps TRBD1 as D (6 bases). Trimming pared 6 bases from V and 2 bases from J, leaving 14 bases between. Germline CDR1 is SNHLY and CDR2 is FYNNEI. The CDR3 spans 14 residues. The CDR3 is CASRDFGQTYEQYF. Written as DNA, the CDR3 is TGTGCCAGCAGGGACTTTGGACAGACCTACGAGCAGTACTTC.

The chain is built from TRBV6-5 and TRBJ1-1; the match to TRBD1 covers 11 bases. Germline V lookup: CDR1 MNHEY, CDR2 SVGAGI. The CDR3 totals 13 residues. V was pared by 6 bases and J by 8 bases, with 5 bases of the junction left unmatched. Here the CDR3 DNA reads TGTGCCAGCAGGGGGACAGGGGGACCCGAAGCTTTCTTT. Encoded protein: CASRGTGGPEAFF.

This sequence joins TRBV29-1 and TRBJ2-7; 9 nucleotides agree with TRBD1. Germline V gives CDR1 SQVTM, CDR2 ANQGSEA. Trimming cost V 6 bases and J 4 bases; bases outside gene matches: 4. CDR3 length equals 12 residues. CDR3 nucleotides: TGCAGCGTACCCGGGACAGGGTACGAGCAGTACTTC. Protein sequence: CSVPGTGYEQYF.

V usage is TRBV27 and J usage is TRBJ2-2, with D maybe TRBD2 (5 bases). This CDR3 region has 15 residues. Germline V lookup: CDR1 MNHEY, CDR2 SMNVEV (reference sequence). V was clipped by 4 bases and J by 3 bases, with 12 bases between them. CDR3 coding DNA: TGTGCCAGCAGTTACTACGCCGGGGACACCGGGGAGCTGTTTTTT. Translating it yields CASSYYAGDTGELFF.

The rearrangement links TRBV5-5 to TRBJ1-2; 8 bases are a match to TRBD1. The CDR3 runs 14 residues. CDR1 and CDR2 (germline): SGHKS, YYEKEE (reference sequence). With 2 bases clipped from V and 4 bases from J, the junction kept 4 bases outside the gene matches. The CDR3 spells CASSFDRGLYGYTF. DNA of the CDR3: TGTGCCAGCAGCTTCGACAGGGGACTCTATGGCTACACCTTC.

The chain employs TRBV11-2 and TRBJ1-2; 7 bases are shared with TRBD1. From germline, CDR1 is SGHAT and CDR2 FQNNGV. The V gene end was trimmed by 4 bases and the J gene end by 4 bases; junction bases not matched to a gene: 6. CDR3 length: 14 amino acids. The CDR3 coding sequence is TGTGCCAGCAGCTCGACAGGGTCGGGCTATGGCTACACCTTC. This translates into CASSSTGSGYGYTF.

The CDR3 here is CALRGRGYTF. Written as DNA, the CDR3 is TGTGCCCTCAGGGGGAGAGGCTACACCTTC. This sequence joins TRBV30 and TRBJ1-2; 7 bases line up with TRBD1. Germline assignment: CDR1 GTSNPN and CDR2 SVGIG (reference sequence). This CDR3 is built from 10 residues. V shed 8 bases, J shed 8 bases, and the junction held 5 bases outside the gene matches.

The V and J genes are TRBV15 and TRBJ1-1; perhaps TRBD1 as D (5 bases). V was trimmed by 0 bases and J by 3 bases, leaving 8 bases between them. Germline CDR1 LNHNV, CDR2 YYDKDF (reference sequence). The CDR3 is 14 amino acids. This CDR3 is CATSREGGYTEAFF. CDR3 sequence (DNA): TGTGCCACCAGCAGAGAGGGGGGATACACTGAAGCTTTCTTT.

J is TRBJ1-1 and V is TRBV5-1, with 7 nucleotides matching TRBD1. The CDR3 extends over 14 amino acids. Germline CDR1 reads SGHRS; CDR2 reads YFSETQ. The junction had 2 bases not matched to a gene; V was cut back by 3 bases and J by 0 bases. The CDR3 region has the DNA TGCGCCAGCAGCTCCCAGGGGGTGAACACTGAAGCTTTCTTT. Translation: CASSSQGVNTEAFF.

The rearrangement links TRBV28 to TRBJ1-1; TRBD1 is a possible D gene (6 bases). Looked up from germline, CDR1 is MDHEN and CDR2 is SYDVKM. V lost 6 bases and J 5 bases, leaving 13 bases between the germline ends. This CDR3 region has 13 residues. The CDR3 DNA follows: TGTGCCAGCAGGGCACAGGGAAGGACTGAAGCTTTCTTT. It codes for CASRAQGRTEAFF.